Sequencing of this T cell receptor (beta chain) was carried out in a study of breast tumors, draining lymph nodes, adjacent tissues. Germline CDR1 reads DFQATT; CDR2 reads SNEGSKA (reference sequence). The V gene lost 1 base and the J gene lost 3 bases, with 19 bases spanning the gap. The CDR3 sequence is 17 residues long. In this sample, this clonotype turned up a few times. Its antigen is as yet unknown. Whole-study findings and limits: Compared with basal-like, luminal-like tumors shared significantly more repertoire with nontumor tissue. Tumor repertoires ranked between lymph nodes and nontumor tissue in diversity, with V and J gene preferences. The lymph node origin of tumor T cells was framed as consistent with a hypothesis, not demonstrated. Most tumor T cells seemingly derive from lymph node, then expand in tumor.

TCRdb redid the calling of the multiplex PCR reads with MiXCR, one entry per CDR3 protein. Among 47,000 or so distinct CDR3 sequences listed, under 30% were seen once. This receptor was identified in a female donor with breast cancer. Some clones in this sample may be carry-over from other donors' samples. The chain is built from TRBV20-1 and TRBJ2-4; D may correspond to TRBD1 or TRBD2 (5 bases each). Sequencing input: breast tumor tissue. This CDR3 is CSARVWVLGRDKNIQYF. As DNA, the CDR3 is TGCAGTGCTAGAGTGTGGGTTTTGGGACGAGACAAAAACATTCAGTACTTC.